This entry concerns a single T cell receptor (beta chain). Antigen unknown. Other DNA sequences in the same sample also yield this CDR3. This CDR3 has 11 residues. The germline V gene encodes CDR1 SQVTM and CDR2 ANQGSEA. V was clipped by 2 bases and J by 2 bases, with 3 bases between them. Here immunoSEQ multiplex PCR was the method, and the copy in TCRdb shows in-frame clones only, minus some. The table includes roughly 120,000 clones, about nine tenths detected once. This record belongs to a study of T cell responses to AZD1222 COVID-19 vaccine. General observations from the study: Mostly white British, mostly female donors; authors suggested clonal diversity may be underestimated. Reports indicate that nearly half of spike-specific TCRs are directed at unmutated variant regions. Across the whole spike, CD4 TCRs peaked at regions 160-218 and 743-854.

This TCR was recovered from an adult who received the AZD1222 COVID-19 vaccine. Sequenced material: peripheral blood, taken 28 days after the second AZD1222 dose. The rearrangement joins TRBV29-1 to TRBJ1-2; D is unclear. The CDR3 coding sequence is TGCAGCGTTGAATTAAACTATGGCTACACCTTC. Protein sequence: CSVELNYGYTF.